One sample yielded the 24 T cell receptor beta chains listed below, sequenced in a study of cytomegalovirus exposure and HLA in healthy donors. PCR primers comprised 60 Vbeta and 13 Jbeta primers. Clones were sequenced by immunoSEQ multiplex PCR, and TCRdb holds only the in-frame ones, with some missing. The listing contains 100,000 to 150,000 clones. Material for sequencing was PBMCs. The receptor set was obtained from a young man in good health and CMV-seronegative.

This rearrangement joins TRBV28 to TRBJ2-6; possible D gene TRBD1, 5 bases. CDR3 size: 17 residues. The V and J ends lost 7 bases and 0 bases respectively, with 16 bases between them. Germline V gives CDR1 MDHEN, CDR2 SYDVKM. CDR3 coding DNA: TGTGCCAGCAATAACAGGTTTATTCTCTCTGGGGCCAACGTCCTGACTTTC. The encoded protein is CASNNRFILSGANVLTF.

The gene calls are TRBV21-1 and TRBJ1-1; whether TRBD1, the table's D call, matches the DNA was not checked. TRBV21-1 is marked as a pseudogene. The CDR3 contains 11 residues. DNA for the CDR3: TGTGCCAGCACAGGGTCCACTGAAGCTTTCTTT. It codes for CASTGSTEAFF.

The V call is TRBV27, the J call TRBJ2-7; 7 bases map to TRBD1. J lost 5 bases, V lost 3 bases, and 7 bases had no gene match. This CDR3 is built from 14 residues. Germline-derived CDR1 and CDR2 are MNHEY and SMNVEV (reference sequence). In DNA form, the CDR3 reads TGTGCCAGCAGTTTGGGGGCAGGGGGAAACGAGCAGTACTTC. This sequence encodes CASSLGAGGNEQYF.

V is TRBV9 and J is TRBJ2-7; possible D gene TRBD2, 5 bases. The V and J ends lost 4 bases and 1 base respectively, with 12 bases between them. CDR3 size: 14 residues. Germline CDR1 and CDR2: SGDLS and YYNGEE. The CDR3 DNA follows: TGTGCCAGCAGCCCACTCGGACTTTCCTACGAGCAGTACTTC. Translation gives CASSPLGLSYEQYF.

The CDR3 DNA sequence: TGTGCCATCGCACTAGCGGGGAACACCGGGGAGCTGTTTTTT. This encodes CAIALAGNTGELFF. The genes are TRBV10-3 and TRBJ2-2; TRBD2 aligns across 9 bases. V shed 8 bases, J shed 1 base, and the junction held 2 bases outside the gene matches. The germline V gene encodes CDR1 ENHRY and CDR2 SYGVKD. The CDR3 runs to 14 residues.

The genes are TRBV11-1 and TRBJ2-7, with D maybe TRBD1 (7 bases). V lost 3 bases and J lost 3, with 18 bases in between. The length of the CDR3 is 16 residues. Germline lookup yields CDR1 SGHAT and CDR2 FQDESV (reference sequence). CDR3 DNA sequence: TGTGCCAGCAGCTTCGACAGGGTAGGGACTTACTACGAGCAGTACTTC. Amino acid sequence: CASSFDRVGTYYEQYF.

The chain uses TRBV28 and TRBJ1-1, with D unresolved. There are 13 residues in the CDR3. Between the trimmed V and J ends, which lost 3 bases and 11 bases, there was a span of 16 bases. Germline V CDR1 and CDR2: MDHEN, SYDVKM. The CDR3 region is CASSLRIPIDAFF. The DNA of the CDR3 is TGTGCCAGCAGTTTGCGGATTCCCATCGACGCTTTCTTT.

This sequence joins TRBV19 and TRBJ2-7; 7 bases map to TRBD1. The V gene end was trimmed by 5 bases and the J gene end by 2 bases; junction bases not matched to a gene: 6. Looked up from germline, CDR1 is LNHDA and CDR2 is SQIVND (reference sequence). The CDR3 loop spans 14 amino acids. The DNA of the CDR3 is TGTGCCAGTAGTGCGGCAGGGGGAACCTACGAGCAGTACTTC. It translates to CASSAAGGTYEQYF.

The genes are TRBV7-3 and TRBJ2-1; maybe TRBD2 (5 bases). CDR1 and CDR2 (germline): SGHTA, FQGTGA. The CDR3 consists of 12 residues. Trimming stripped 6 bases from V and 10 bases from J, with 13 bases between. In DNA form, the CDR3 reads TGTGCCAGCAGTCAAGGCCCGGGGGAGCAGTTCTTC. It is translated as CASSQGPGEQFF.

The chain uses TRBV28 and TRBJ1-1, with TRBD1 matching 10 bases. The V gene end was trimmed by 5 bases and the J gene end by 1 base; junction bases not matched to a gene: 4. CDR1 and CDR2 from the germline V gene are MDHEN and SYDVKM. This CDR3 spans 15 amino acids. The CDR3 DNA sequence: TGTGCCAGCAGTCAGGGGGACAGGGGGAACACTGAAGCTTTCTTT. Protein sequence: CASSQGDRGNTEAFF. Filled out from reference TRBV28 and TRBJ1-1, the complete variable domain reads DVKVTQSSRYLVKRTGEKVFLECVQDMDHENMFWYRQDPGLGLRLIYFSYDVKMKEKGDIPEGYSVSREKKERFSLILESASTNQTSMYLCASSQGDRGNTEAFFGQGTRLTVV.

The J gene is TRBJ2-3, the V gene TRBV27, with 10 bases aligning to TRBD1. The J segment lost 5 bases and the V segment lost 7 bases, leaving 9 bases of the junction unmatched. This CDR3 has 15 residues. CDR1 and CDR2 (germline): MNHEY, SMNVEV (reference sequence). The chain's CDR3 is CASNNLGQGKDTQYF. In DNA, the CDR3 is TGTGCCAGCAATAACTTGGGACAGGGGAAAGATACGCAGTATTTT.

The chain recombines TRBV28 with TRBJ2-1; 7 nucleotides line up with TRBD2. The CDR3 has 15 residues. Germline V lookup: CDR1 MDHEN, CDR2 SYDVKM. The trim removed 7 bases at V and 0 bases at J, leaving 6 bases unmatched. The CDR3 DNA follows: TGTGCCAGCATGAGCGGGGCTAGCTCCTACAATGAGCAGTTCTTC. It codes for CASMSGASSYNEQFF.

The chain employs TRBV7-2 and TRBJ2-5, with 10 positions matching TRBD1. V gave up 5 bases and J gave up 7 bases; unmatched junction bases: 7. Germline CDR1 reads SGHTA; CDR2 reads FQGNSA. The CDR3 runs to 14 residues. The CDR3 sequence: CASSGGTGVWTQYF. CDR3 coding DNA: TGTGCCAGCAGCGGGGGGACAGGGGTTTGGACCCAGTACTTC.

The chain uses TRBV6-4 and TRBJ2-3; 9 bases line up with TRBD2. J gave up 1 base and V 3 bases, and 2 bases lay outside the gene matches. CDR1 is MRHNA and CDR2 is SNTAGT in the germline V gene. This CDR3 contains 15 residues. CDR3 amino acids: CASSDSGGGTDTQYF. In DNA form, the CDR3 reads TGTGCCAGCAGTGATAGCGGGGGAGGCACAGATACGCAGTATTTT.

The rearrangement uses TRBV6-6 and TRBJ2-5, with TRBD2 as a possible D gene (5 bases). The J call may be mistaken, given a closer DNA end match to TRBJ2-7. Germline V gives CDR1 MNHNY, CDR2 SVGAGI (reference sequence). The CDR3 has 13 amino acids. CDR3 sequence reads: CASSPDLLDEQYF. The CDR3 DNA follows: TGTGCCAGCAGTCCGGACTTATTGGACGAGCAGTACTTC.

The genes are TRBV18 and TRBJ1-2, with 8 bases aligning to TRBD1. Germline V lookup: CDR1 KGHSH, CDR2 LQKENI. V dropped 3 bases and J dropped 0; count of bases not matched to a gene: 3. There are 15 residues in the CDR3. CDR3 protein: CASSPDRAANYGYTF. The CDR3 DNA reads TGTGCCAGCTCACCGGACAGGGCTGCTAACTATGGCTACACCTTC.

CDR3 sequence reads: CASSLDLRVRTYGYTF. Written as DNA, the CDR3 is TGTGCCAGCAGCTTAGATCTCAGGGTCCGGACCTATGGCTACACCTTC. The chain combines TRBV11-2 with TRBJ1-2; TRBD1 might be the D (5 bases). Germline assignment: CDR1 SGHAT and CDR2 FQNNGV. V was cut by 0 bases and J by 4 bases, with 15 bases left in between. The CDR3 sequence is 16 residues long.

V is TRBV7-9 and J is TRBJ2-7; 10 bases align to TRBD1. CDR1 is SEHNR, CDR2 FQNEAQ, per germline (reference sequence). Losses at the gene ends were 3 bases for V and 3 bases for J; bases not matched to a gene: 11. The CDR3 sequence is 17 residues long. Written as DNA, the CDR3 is TGTGCCAGCAGCTTTTTTCCTCCCGGGACAGGGGACTACGAGCAGTACTTC. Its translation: CASSFFPPGTGDYEQYF.

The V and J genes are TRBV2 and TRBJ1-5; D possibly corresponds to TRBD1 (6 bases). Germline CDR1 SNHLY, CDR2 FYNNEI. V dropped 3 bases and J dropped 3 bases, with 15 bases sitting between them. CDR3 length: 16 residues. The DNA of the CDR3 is TGTGCCAGCAGTGACTATCGACAGGAAATCAATCAGCCCCAGCATTTT. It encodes CASSDYRQEINQPQHF.

The chain's CDR3 is CTSSHGMGQALAKNIQYF. For the CDR3, the DNA is TGCACCAGCAGCCATGGGATGGGACAAGCACTAGCCAAAAACATTCAGTACTTC. The J gene is TRBJ2-4, the V gene TRBV1; the table's D call of TRBD1 was not tested on the DNA. TRBV1 is an annotated pseudogene. The CDR3 is made up of 18 amino acids.

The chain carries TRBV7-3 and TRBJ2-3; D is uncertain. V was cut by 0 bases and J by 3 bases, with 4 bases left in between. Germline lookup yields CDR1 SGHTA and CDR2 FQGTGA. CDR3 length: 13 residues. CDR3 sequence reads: CASSLTYTDTQYF. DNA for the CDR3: TGTGCCAGCAGCTTAACGTATACAGATACGCAGTATTTT.

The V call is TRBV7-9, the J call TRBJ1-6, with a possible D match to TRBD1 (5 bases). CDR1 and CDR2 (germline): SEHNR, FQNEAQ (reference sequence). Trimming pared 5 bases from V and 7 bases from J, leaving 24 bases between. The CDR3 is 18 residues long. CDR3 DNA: TGTGCCAGCAGCCAAGGTGGTTTGGGGCAAGCGAGGAATTCACCCCTCCACTTT. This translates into CASSQGGLGQARNSPLHF.

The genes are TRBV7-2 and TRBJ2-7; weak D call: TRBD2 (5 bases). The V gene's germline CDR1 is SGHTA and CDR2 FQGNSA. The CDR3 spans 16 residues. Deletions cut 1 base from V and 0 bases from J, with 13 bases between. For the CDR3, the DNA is TGTGCCAGCAGCTTAGTGACGGGAAGGTACTCCTACGAGCAGTACTTC. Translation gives CASSLVTGRYSYEQYF.

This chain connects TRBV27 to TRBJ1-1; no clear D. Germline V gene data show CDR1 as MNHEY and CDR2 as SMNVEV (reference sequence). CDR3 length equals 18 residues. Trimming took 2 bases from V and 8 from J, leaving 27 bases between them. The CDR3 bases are TGTGCCAGCAGTTTAGTTCCTCTGTCGGGGAGTCTTGGTATCGAAGCTTTCTTT. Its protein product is CASSLVPLSGSLGIEAFF.